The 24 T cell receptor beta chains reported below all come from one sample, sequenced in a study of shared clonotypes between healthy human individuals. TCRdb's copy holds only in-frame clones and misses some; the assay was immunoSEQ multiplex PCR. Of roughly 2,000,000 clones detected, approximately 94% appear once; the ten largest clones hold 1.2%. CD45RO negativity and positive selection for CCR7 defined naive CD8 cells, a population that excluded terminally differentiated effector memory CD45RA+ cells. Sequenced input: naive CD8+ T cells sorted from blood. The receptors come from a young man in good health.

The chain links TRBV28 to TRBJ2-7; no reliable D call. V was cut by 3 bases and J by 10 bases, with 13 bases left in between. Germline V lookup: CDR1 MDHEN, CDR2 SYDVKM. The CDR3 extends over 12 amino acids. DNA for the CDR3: TGTGCCAGCAGTTTCGAAGCAATCCCACAGTACTTC. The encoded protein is CASSFEAIPQYF.

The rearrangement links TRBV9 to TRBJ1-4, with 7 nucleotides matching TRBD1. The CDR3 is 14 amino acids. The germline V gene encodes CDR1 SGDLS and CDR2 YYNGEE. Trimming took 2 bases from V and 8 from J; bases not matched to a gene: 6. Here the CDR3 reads CASSVGTEGEKLFF. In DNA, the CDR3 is TGTGCCAGCAGCGTCGGGACAGAGGGGGAAAAACTGTTTTTT.

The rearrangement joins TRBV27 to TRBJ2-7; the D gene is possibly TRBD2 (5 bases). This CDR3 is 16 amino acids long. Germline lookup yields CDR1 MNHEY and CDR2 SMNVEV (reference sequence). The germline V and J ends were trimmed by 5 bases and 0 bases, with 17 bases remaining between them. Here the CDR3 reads CASSPSDGESSYEQYF. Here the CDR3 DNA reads TGTGCCAGCAGTCCGTCGGACGGGGAGAGCTCCTACGAGCAGTACTTC.

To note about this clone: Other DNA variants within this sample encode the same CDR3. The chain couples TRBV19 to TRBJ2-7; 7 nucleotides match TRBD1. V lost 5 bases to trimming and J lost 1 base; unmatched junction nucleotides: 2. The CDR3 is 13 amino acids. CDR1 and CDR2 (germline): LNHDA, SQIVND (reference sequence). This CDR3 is CASSFRGSYEQYF. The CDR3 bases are TGTGCCAGTAGTTTCAGGGGGTCCTACGAGCAGTACTTC.

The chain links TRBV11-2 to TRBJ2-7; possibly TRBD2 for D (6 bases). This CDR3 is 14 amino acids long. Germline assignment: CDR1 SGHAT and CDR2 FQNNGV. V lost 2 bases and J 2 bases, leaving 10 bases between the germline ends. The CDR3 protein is CASSLMTSPYEQYF. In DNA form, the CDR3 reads TGTGCCAGCAGCTTAATGACTAGTCCCTACGAGCAGTACTTC.

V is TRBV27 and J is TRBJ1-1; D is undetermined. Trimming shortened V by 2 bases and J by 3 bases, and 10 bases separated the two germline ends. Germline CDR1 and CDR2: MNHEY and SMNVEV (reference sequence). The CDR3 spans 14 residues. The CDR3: CASSLGLGYTEAFF. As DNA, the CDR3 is TGTGCCAGCAGTTTAGGGTTAGGGTACACTGAAGCTTTCTTT.

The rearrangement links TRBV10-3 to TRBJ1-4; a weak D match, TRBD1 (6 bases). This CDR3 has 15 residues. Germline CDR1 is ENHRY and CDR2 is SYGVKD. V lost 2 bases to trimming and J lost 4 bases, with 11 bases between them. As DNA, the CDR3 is TGTGCCATCAGTGAGAGGGGGGACAATAATGAAAAACTGTTTTTT. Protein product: CAISERGDNNEKLFF.

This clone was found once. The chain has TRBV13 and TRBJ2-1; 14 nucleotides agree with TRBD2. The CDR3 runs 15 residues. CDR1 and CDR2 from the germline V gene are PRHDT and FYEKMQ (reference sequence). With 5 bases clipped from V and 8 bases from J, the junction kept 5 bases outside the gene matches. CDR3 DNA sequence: TGTGCCAGCAGCCTCGGACTAGCGGGGGGCGATGAGCAGTTCTTC. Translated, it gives CASSLGLAGGDEQFF.

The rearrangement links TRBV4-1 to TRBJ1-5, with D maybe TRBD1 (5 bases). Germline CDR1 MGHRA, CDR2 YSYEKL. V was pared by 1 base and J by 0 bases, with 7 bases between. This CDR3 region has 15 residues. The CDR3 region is CASSQGGVSNQPQHF. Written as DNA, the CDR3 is TGCGCCAGCAGCCAAGGAGGGGTTAGCAATCAGCCCCAGCATTTT.

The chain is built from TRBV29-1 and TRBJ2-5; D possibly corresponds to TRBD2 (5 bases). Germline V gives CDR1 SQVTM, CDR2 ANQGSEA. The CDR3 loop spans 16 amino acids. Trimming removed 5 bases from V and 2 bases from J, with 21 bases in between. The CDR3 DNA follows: TGCAGCGTTCTGAGGGTAGTTGGGCCGGCTCAAGAGACCCAGTACTTC. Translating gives CSVLRVVGPAQETQYF.

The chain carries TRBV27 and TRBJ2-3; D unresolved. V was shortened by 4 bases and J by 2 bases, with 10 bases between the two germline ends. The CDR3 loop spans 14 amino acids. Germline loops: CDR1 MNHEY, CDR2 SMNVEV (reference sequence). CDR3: CASSSSPDTDTQYF. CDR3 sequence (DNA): TGTGCCAGCAGTTCCTCGCCCGACACAGATACGCAGTATTTT.

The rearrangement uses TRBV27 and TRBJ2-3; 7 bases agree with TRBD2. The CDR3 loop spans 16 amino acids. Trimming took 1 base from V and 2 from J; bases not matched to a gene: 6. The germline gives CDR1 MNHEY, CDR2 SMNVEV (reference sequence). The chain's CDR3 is CASSLWGGTNTDTQYF. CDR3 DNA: TGTGCCAGCAGTTTATGGGGAGGGACGAACACAGATACGCAGTATTTT.

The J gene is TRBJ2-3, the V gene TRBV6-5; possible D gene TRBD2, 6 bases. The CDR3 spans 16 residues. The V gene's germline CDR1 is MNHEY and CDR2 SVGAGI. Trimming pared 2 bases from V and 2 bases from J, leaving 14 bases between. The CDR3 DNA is TGTGCCAGCAGTTACCACGGCGGGACTTTCACAGATACGCAGTATTTT. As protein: CASSYHGGTFTDTQYF.

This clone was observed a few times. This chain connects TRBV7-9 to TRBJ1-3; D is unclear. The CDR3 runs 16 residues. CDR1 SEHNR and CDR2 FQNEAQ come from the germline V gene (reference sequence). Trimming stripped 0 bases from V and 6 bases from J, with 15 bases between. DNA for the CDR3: TGTGCCAGCAGCTTAGCGAAACACGTTCGGTTAAACACCATATATTTT. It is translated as CASSLAKHVRLNTIYF.

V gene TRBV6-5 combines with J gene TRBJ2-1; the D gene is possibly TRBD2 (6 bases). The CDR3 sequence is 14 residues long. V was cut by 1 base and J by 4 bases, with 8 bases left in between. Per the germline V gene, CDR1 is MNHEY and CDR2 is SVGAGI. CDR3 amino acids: CASSYWREYNEQFF. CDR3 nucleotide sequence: TGTGCCAGCAGTTACTGGCGGGAATACAATGAGCAGTTCTTC.

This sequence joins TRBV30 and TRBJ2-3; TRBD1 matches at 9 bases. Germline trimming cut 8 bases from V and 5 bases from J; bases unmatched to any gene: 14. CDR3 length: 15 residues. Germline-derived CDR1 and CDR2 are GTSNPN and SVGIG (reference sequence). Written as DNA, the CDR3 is TGTGCCGCCTCAGTAACAGGGGGCGAGGGAGATACGCAGTATTTT. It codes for CAASVTGGEGDTQYF.

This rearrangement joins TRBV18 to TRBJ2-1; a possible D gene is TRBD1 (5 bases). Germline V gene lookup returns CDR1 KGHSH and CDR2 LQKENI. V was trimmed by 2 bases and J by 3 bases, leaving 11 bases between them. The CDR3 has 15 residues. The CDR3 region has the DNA TGTGCCAGCTCACCAGGACACTTCCTCTACAATGAGCAGTTCTTC. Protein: CASSPGHFLYNEQFF.

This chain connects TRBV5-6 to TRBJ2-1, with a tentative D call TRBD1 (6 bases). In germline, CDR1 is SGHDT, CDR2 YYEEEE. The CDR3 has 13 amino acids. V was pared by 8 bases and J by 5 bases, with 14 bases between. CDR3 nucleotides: TGTGCCAGTCTACAGGGAATGGACAATGAGCAGTTCTTC. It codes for CASLQGMDNEQFF.

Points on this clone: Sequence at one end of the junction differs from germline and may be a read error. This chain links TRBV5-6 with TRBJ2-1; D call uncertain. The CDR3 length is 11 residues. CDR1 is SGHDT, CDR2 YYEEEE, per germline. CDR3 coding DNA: TGTGCCAGCAGCCTATACTCCGATCTTATCTTC. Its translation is CASSLYSDLIF.

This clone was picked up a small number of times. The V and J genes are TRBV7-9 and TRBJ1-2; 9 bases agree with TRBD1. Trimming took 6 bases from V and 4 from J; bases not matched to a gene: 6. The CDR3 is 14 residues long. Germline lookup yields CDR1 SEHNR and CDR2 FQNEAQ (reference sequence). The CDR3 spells CASSTDRGFYGYTF. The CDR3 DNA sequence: TGTGCCAGCAGTACGGACAGGGGCTTCTATGGCTACACCTTC.

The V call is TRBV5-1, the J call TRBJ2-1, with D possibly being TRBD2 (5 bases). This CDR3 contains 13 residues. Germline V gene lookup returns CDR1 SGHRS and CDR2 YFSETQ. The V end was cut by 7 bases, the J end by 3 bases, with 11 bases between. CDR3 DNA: TGCGCCAGCTGCATGGAGGACTACAATGAGCAGTTCTTC. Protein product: CASCMEDYNEQFF.

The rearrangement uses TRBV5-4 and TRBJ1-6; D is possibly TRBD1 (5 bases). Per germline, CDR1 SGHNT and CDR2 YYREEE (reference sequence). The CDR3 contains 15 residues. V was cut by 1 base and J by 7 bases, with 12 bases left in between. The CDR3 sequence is CASSLRDSPNSPLHF. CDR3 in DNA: TGTGCCAGCAGCTTGAGGGACTCCCCAAATTCACCCCTCCACTTT.

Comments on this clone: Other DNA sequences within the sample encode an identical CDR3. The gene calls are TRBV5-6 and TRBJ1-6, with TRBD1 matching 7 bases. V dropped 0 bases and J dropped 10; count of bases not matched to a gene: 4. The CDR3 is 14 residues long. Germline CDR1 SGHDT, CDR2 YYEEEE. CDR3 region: CASSLETGLSPLHF. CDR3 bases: TGTGCCAGCAGCTTGGAGACAGGGTTGTCACCCCTCCACTTT.

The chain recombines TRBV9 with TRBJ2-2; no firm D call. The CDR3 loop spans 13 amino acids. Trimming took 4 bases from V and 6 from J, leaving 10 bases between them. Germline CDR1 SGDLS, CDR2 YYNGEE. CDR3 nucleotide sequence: TGTGCCAGCAGCCCAGAATCCGCCGGGGAGCTGTTTTTT. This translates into CASSPESAGELFF.